A selection of T cell receptor beta chains follows, all from one sample in a study of T cells in Graves' hyperthyroidism and ophthalmopathy. TCRdb passed the multiplex PCR reads through MiXCR, listing each CDR3 protein once. Here the sample spans roughly 660,000 distinct CDR3 sequences, around 16% being singletons. The sample comprised blood. The receptors here all came from a man over 45 with Graves' hyperthyroidism. The conserved cysteine and the conserved F or W are not part of the CDR3 here. Each record gives: J gene, V gene, CDR3 protein.

>TRBJ1-1|TRBV5-1
ASSYWDSKYTEAF
>TRBJ2-5|TRBV30
AWQRGVQETQY
>TRBJ2-7|TRBV10-2
ASSAETDIYEQY
>TRBJ1-2|TRBV28
AATAGANYGYT
>TRBJ1-5|TRBV5-1
ASSWGVGGQDQPQH
>TRBJ1-1|TRBV27
ASRYGQGGDTEAF
>TRBJ2-7|TRBV6-1
ASSYSGRGTHEQY
>TRBJ2-5|TRBV4-2
ASSLRQGAASGKETQY
>TRBJ1-2|TRBV25-1
ASSEYGGGYT
>TRBJ2-7|TRBV20-1
SAPRQGYYEQY
>TRBJ1-2|TRBV27
ASSSLTLGQGVLPLGYT
>TRBJ2-3|TRBV6-5
ASSYSSLGEGDTQY
>TRBJ1-2|TRBV30
AWTGTGLLGYT
>TRBJ1-1|TRBV27
ASSLFRETEAF
>TRBJ2-7|TRBV5-1
ASSLGGTSYYEQY
>TRBJ1-1|TRBV5-1
ASSLGIRDTEAF
>TRBJ1-5|TRBV15
ATSRSDRFYSNQPQH
>TRBJ2-5|TRBV10-3
AISESQAPSQETQY
>TRBJ2-5|TRBV29-1
SVEVSREEYETQY
>TRBJ2-5|TRBV27
ASSSRLAIRETQY
>TRBJ2-1|TRBV19
ASRSMGGAYNEQF
>TRBJ2-5|TRBV30
AWSEFETQY
>TRBJ1-5|TRBV12-3/TRBV12-4
AGSFGNQPQH
>TRBJ2-1|TRBV9
ASSRTGGAHNEQF
>TRBJ1-2|TRBV28
ASESRGYGYT
>TRBJ2-5|TRBV10-2
ASSESGIRKTQY
>TRBJ2-1|TRBV19
ASSILARSSYNEQF
>TRBJ1-1|TRBV12-3/TRBV12-4
ASSLSTPNTEAF
>TRBJ2-1|TRBV6-2/TRBV6-3
ASSYSVPAGGYEQF
>TRBJ2-1|TRBV7-2
ASSPTGVNEQF
>TRBJ1-1|TRBV7-3
ASSPSAMNTEAF
>TRBJ2-3|TRBV29-1
SVRRVDTQY
>TRBJ1-1|TRBV28
ASSLWGGSGAPEAF
>TRBJ2-1|TRBV7-3
ASSLFPRQGGVDEQF
>TRBJ1-5|TRBV7-2
ASTPSVGQGYQPQH
>TRBJ2-3|TRBV28
ASSLWGSDTDTQY
>TRBJ2-7|TRBV19
ASSIGQHKSYEQY
>TRBJ2-7|TRBV28
ASSAILRGTYEQY
>TRBJ2-7|TRBV5-1
ASSLTGESNEQY
>TRBJ1-1|TRBV11-2
ASSSYSPTGDRGTEAF
>TRBJ2-1|TRBV12-3/TRBV12-4
ASSLGGGVSEQF
>TRBJ2-7|TRBV6-1
ASSVKASSYEQY
>TRBJ2-3|TRBV28
ASSPGPTDTQY
>TRBJ2-2|TRBV2
ASSGQGETGELF
>TRBJ1-6|TRBV13
ASRSEHREARNSPLH
>TRBJ2-3|TRBV7-2
ASRASGGTDTQY